This is a list of T cell receptor beta chains from one sample in a study of cytomegalovirus exposure and HLA in healthy donors. Using immunoSEQ multiplex PCR, the repertoire was profiled, and TCRdb retains in-frame clones only, with some absent. The sample holds under 150,000 clones, 70% to 85% seen once. Specimen: PBMCs. These receptors all stem from a boy younger than 10 in good health and CMV-seronegative. Each CDR3 is given with its conserved first and last residue. The D gene is left open where the match is weak. Clone size appears in some rows only: once, few, many, or a class for an expanded clone.

J gene: TRBJ2-1; D gene: NA; clone size: NA; V gene: TRBV5-1; CDR3 DNA: TGCGCCAGCAGCTTAGATCCTAGTGGTGAGCAGTTCTTC; CDR3 protein: CASSLDPSGEQFF
J gene: TRBJ2-4; D gene: NA; clone size: NA; V gene: TRBV7-2; CDR3 DNA: TGTGCCAGCAGCCTAGTTGGAGCGTTCACGGGAGCCAAAAACATTCAGTACTTC; CDR3 protein: CASSLVGAFTGAKNIQYF
J gene: TRBJ2-1; D gene: TRBD2; clone size: NA; V gene: TRBV7-3; CDR3 DNA: TGTGCCAGCAGCACCAGAGCGGGGGGGCCGTCTACCTACAATGAGCAGTTCTTC; CDR3 protein: CASSTRAGGPSTYNEQFF
J gene: TRBJ2-1; D gene: NA; clone size: NA; V gene: TRBV5-5; CDR3 DNA: TGTGCCAGCAGCTTGTGGAGGACAGATAACAATGAGCAGTTCTTC; CDR3 protein: CASSLWRTDNNEQFF
J gene: TRBJ2-2; D gene: TRBD1; clone size: NA; V gene: TRBV27; CDR3 DNA: TGTGCCAGCGGCGACAGGGAAACCGGGGAGCTGTTTTTT; CDR3 protein: CASGDRETGELFF
J gene: TRBJ2-7; D gene: TRBD1; clone size: NA; V gene: TRBV30; CDR3 DNA: TGTGCCTGGAGTGGAGGACAGGGCTCCTACGAGCAGTACTTC; CDR3 protein: CAWSGGQGSYEQYF
J gene: TRBJ1-2; D gene: NA; clone size: NA; V gene: TRBV25-1; CDR3 DNA: TGTGCCAGCAGTGCAACCCGAGACAGCTATGGCTACACCTTC; CDR3 protein: CASSATRDSYGYTF
J gene: TRBJ1-5; D gene: NA; clone size: NA; V gene: TRBV7-2; CDR3 DNA: TGTGCCAGCAGCTTAGCCCATAGGACAGAGTATAGCAATCAGCCCCAGCATTTT; CDR3 protein: CASSLAHRTEYSNQPQHF
J gene: TRBJ1-5; D gene: TRBD1; clone size: NA; V gene: TRBV10-3; CDR3 DNA: TGTGCCATCAGTGAGTCGGGACAGGGTGGTCAGCCCCAGCATTTT; CDR3 protein: CAISESGQGGQPQHF
J gene: TRBJ2-2; D gene: TRBD2; clone size: NA; V gene: TRBV5-4; CDR3 DNA: TGTGCCAGCAGCCCTTTAGCGGGAGGTGAGACCGGGGAGCTGTTTTTT; CDR3 protein: CASSPLAGGETGELFF
J gene: TRBJ1-3; D gene: NA; clone size: NA; V gene: TRBV18; CDR3 DNA: TGTGCCAGCTCACCGAGAGTCAACTCTGGAAACACCATATATTTT; CDR3 protein: CASSPRVNSGNTIYF
J gene: TRBJ2-7; D gene: TRBD1; clone size: NA; V gene: TRBV7-9; CDR3 DNA: TGTGCCAGCAGCGACTCCGGGACAGGGTCTGCCGAGCAGTACTTC; CDR3 protein: CASSDSGTGSAEQYF
J gene: TRBJ2-1; D gene: TRBD2; clone size: few; V gene: TRBV6-4; CDR3 DNA: TGTGCCAGCAGTGAATCACTAGCGGGAGGGCCAAATGAGCAGTTCTTC; CDR3 protein: CASSESLAGGPNEQFF
J gene: TRBJ1-2; D gene: NA; clone size: NA; V gene: TRBV11-1; CDR3 DNA: TGTGCCAGCAGCTCGGGGTGGGAAACCAACTATGGCTACACCTTC; CDR3 protein: CASSSGWETNYGYTF
J gene: TRBJ2-3; D gene: TRBD2; clone size: NA; V gene: TRBV6-4; CDR3 DNA: TGTGCCAGCAGCCCTCCTAGCGGGAGGCCTACAGATACGCAGTATTTT; CDR3 protein: CASSPPSGRPTDTQYF
J gene: TRBJ2-1; D gene: NA; clone size: NA; V gene: TRBV5-4; CDR3 DNA: TGTGCCAGCAGCTTGGATCCCTCTGGGGGGAATGAGCAGTTCTTC; CDR3 protein: CASSLDPSGGNEQFF
J gene: TRBJ2-1; D gene: TRBD2; clone size: NA; V gene: TRBV2; CDR3 DNA: TGTGCCAGCAGTTTACTCCCGGGACTAGCGGGAGGTGAGCAGTTCTTC; CDR3 protein: CASSLLPGLAGGEQFF
J gene: TRBJ2-1; D gene: TRBD2; clone size: NA; V gene: TRBV7-2; CDR3 DNA: TGTGCCAGCTTACGAGCGGGGGGGTTTGAGCAGTTCTTC; CDR3 protein: CASLRAGGFEQFF
J gene: TRBJ2-1; D gene: NA; clone size: NA; V gene: TRBV19; CDR3 DNA: TGTGCCAGTAGTATCGACAGGGAGGAGTTCTTC; CDR3 protein: CASSIDREEFF
J gene: TRBJ1-1; D gene: NA; clone size: NA; V gene: TRBV25-1; CDR3 DNA: TGTGCCAGTTCCCGCCCCGGGGTTCTTAGAACTGAAGCTTTCTTT; CDR3 protein: CASSRPGVLRTEAFF
J gene: TRBJ1-5; D gene: NA; clone size: few; V gene: TRBV2; CDR3 DNA: TGTGCCAGCAACACGGACAGTTCGGGTCAGCCCCAGCATTTT; CDR3 protein: CASNTDSSGQPQHF
J gene: TRBJ2-7; D gene: NA; clone size: NA; V gene: TRBV30; CDR3 DNA: TGTGCCTGGATCCGAGCTAACGAGCAGTACTTC; CDR3 protein: CAWIRANEQYF
J gene: TRBJ1-5; D gene: NA; clone size: NA; V gene: TRBV7-9; CDR3 DNA: TGTGCCAGCAGCTTAGCAGAGGCCGGGGGCAATCAGCCCCAGCATTTT; CDR3 protein: CASSLAEAGGNQPQHF
J gene: TRBJ2-7; D gene: TRBD1; clone size: NA; V gene: TRBV6-6; CDR3 DNA: TGTGCCAGCAGTCAAGGGGGACAGATCTACGAGCAGTACTTC; CDR3 protein: CASSQGGQIYEQYF
J gene: TRBJ1-1; D gene: NA; clone size: NA; V gene: TRBV6-5; CDR3 DNA: TGTGCCAGCAGTTACACAAGGGTCGGGGGTACTGAAGCTTTCTTT; CDR3 protein: CASSYTRVGGTEAFF
J gene: TRBJ2-3; D gene: TRBD2; clone size: NA; V gene: TRBV7-2; CDR3 DNA: TGTGCCAGCAGCTTAGGGACTAGCGGCTATAGCACAGATACGCAGTATTTT; CDR3 protein: CASSLGTSGYSTDTQYF
J gene: TRBJ2-1; D gene: NA; clone size: NA; V gene: TRBV4-3; CDR3 DNA: TGCGCCAGCAGCCAAGATTTGCGTTTCGGAGGGCGGGAACCCTACAATGAGCAGTTCTTC; CDR3 protein: CASSQDLRFGGREPYNEQFF
J gene: TRBJ1-5; D gene: NA; clone size: NA; V gene: TRBV2; CDR3 DNA: TGTGCCAGCAGCCTGGGGAGTAATCAGCCCCAGCATTTT; CDR3 protein: CASSLGSNQPQHF
J gene: TRBJ1-1; D gene: TRBD1; clone size: few; V gene: TRBV10-3; CDR3 DNA: TGTGCCATCAGTCAGGGGGCTGTTAACACTGAAGCTTTCTTT; CDR3 protein: CAISQGAVNTEAFF
J gene: TRBJ1-2; D gene: NA; clone size: NA; V gene: TRBV6-6; CDR3 DNA: TGTGCCAGCAGTTCTACAGGTACCCCTAACTATGGCTACACCTTC; CDR3 protein: CASSSTGTPNYGYTF
J gene: TRBJ2-1; D gene: TRBD2; clone size: NA; V gene: TRBV12-5; CDR3 DNA: TGTGCTAGTGGTTTAATGGCTAGCGGGCACAATGAGCAGTTCTTC; CDR3 protein: CASGLMASGHNEQFF
J gene: TRBJ2-1; D gene: NA; clone size: NA; V gene: TRBV4-1; CDR3 DNA: TGCGCCAGCAGACTAGAAAATGAGCAGTTCTTC; CDR3 protein: CASRLENEQFF
J gene: TRBJ2-6; D gene: NA; clone size: NA; V gene: TRBV6-4; CDR3 DNA: TGTGCCAGCAGCCCCGAAGGAGGAGGTGCCTCTGGGGCCAACGTCCTGACTTTC; CDR3 protein: CASSPEGGGASGANVLTF
J gene: TRBJ1-2; D gene: TRBD1; clone size: NA; V gene: TRBV5-4; CDR3 DNA: TGTGCCAGCAGCTTTCGAGGGGGCTATGGTTACACCTTC; CDR3 protein: CASSFRGGYGYTF
J gene: TRBJ2-7; D gene: TRBD2; clone size: few; V gene: TRBV5-6; CDR3 DNA: TGTGCCAGCAGCTTGGCAGCGGCGGGGGGACCGGACGAGCAGTACTTC; CDR3 protein: CASSLAAAGGPDEQYF
J gene: TRBJ2-1; D gene: NA; clone size: NA; V gene: TRBV19; CDR3 DNA: TGTGCCAGTAGTAGCGGCTCCTACAATGAGCAGTTCTTC; CDR3 protein: CASSSGSYNEQFF
J gene: TRBJ2-2; D gene: TRBD1; clone size: NA; V gene: TRBV7-9; CDR3 DNA: TGTGCCAGCAGCAGGACAGGGGCAGACACCGGGGAGCTGTTTTTT; CDR3 protein: CASSRTGADTGELFF
J gene: TRBJ1-1; D gene: TRBD1; clone size: NA; V gene: TRBV9; CDR3 DNA: TGTGCCAGCAGCGTAGCCCCGGACAGGGCAGGCACTGAAGCTTTCTTT; CDR3 protein: CASSVAPDRAGTEAFF
J gene: TRBJ1-2; D gene: NA; clone size: NA; V gene: TRBV19; CDR3 DNA: TGTGCCAGTAGCCCGACTGAGAACTATGGCTACACCTTC; CDR3 protein: CASSPTENYGYTF
J gene: TRBJ2-5; D gene: NA; clone size: NA; V gene: TRBV6-5; CDR3 DNA: TGTGCCAGCTCCCTCAGGGGGGACTACCAAGAGACCCAGTACTTC; CDR3 protein: CASSLRGDYQETQYF
J gene: TRBJ1-1; D gene: TRBD1; clone size: few; V gene: TRBV5-5; CDR3 DNA: TGTGCCAGCAGCCAGCTACAGGGGGCAAGCACTGAAGCTTTCTTT; CDR3 protein: CASSQLQGASTEAFF
J gene: TRBJ2-7; D gene: TRBD1; clone size: NA; V gene: TRBV27; CDR3 DNA: TGTGCCAGCAGTCCCGGGACAGTGAATTCCTACGAGCAGTACTTC; CDR3 protein: CASSPGTVNSYEQYF
J gene: TRBJ1-1; D gene: NA; clone size: NA; V gene: TRBV30; CDR3 DNA: TGTGCCTGGAGTGAGTACAGGGATAGGGCTGAAGCTTTCTTT; CDR3 protein: CAWSEYRDRAEAFF
J gene: TRBJ2-3; D gene: NA; clone size: NA; V gene: TRBV30; CDR3 DNA: TGTGCCTGGAGTGTACTTGCGGGGAACACAGATACGCAGTATTTT; CDR3 protein: CAWSVLAGNTDTQYF
J gene: TRBJ1-4; D gene: NA; clone size: NA; V gene: TRBV13; CDR3 DNA: TGTGCCAGCAGCTTAGGCCCCGGAGACAATGAAAAACTGTTTTTT; CDR3 protein: CASSLGPGDNEKLFF
J gene: TRBJ1-4; D gene: NA; clone size: NA; V gene: TRBV6-6; CDR3 DNA: TGTGCCACCCTCCTCGGGGGTGTGGGTGAAAAACTGTTTTTT; CDR3 protein: CATLLGGVGEKLFF
J gene: TRBJ1-2; D gene: TRBD1; clone size: NA; V gene: TRBV5-1; CDR3 DNA: TGCGCCAGCAGCGAATCACAGGGGAGTGGTGGCTACACCTTC; CDR3 protein: CASSESQGSGGYTF
J gene: TRBJ2-1; D gene: TRBD2; clone size: NA; V gene: TRBV19; CDR3 DNA: TGTGCCAGTAGTATAGAGGGGCGGGCTAGCGGGAGTAGCAATGAGCAGTTCTTC; CDR3 protein: CASSIEGRASGSSNEQFF
J gene: TRBJ2-1; D gene: NA; clone size: NA; V gene: TRBV7-2; CDR3 DNA: TGTGCCAGCAGCTCCCGGACAGCTTCCGATCTCAATGAGCAGTTCTTC; CDR3 protein: CASSSRTASDLNEQFF
J gene: TRBJ1-6; D gene: TRBD1; clone size: NA; V gene: TRBV13; CDR3 DNA: TGTGCCAGCAGCTTGACAACAGGGGGTTATAATTCACCCCTCCACTTT; CDR3 protein: CASSLTTGGYNSPLHF
J gene: TRBJ1-4; D gene: NA; clone size: NA; V gene: TRBV5-1; CDR3 DNA: TGCGCCAGCAGCTTCGTTTGCACGGTTGAAAAACTGTTTTTT; CDR3 protein: CASSFVCTVEKLFF
J gene: TRBJ2-1; D gene: TRBD1; clone size: NA; V gene: TRBV9; CDR3 DNA: TGTGCCAGCAGCGGGGGGACAGGGTTGGATGAGCAGTTCTTC; CDR3 protein: CASSGGTGLDEQFF
J gene: TRBJ2-2; D gene: TRBD1; clone size: NA; V gene: TRBV2; CDR3 DNA: TGTGCCAAGCAACAGGGGGCCCTGAGGGGCGTCGGGGAGCTGTTTTTT; CDR3 protein: CAKQQGALRGVGELFF
J gene: TRBJ1-5; D gene: TRBD1; clone size: NA; V gene: TRBV30; CDR3 DNA: TGTGCCTGGAGCAGGGGGGACGAGGGTCAGCCCCAGCATTTT; CDR3 protein: CAWSRGDEGQPQHF